This note documents a single T cell receptor beta chain sequence. The antigen remains unidentified. PCR was performed using 60 Vbeta and 13 Jbeta primers. Method: immunoSEQ multiplex PCR; TCRdb's copy keeps in-frame clones and lacks some. The sample includes 140,000 to 150,000 clones, about four fifths of them seen just once. The sample is drawn from a study of cytomegalovirus exposure and HLA in healthy donors. Broader study findings: A later analysis found most CMV-associated TCR beta chains apparently HLA-restricted.

This sequence was found in a man aged 40-50 years in good health and CMV-seronegative. Sequencing was performed on PBMCs.

DNA for the CDR3: TGTGCCTGGACCTTGGGGGCGGGGGGGTACAATGAGCAGTTCTTC. Its protein is CAWTLGAGGYNEQFF. The gene calls are TRBV30 and TRBJ2-1; 9 nucleotides agree with TRBD2. The CDR3 totals 15 residues. Germline V gene lookup returns CDR1 GTSNPN and CDR2 SVGIG (reference sequence). Trimming removed 4 bases from V and 4 bases from J; junction bases left unmatched: 8.